These 26 T cell receptor beta chains were all obtained from the same sample, sequenced in a study of CD8 T cells in Susac syndrome (dated by TCRdb to about 2019). The library relied on the immunoSEQ multiplex PCR assay. RNA was extracted using the RNeasy kit, and roughly 0.5 to 1 microgram was reverse transcribed with random hexamers. TCRdb cleaned the public reads at Q25 with fastp, built clones with MiXCR and kept in-frame beta chains. Entries are consolidated by CDR3 protein sequence, retaining the most common genes and DNA. In all, the sample holds approximately 140,000 distinct CDR3 sequences, and 75% to 90% of those were seen once. Around 0.5% of the sample rests with the top ten. The sequencing sample was made of CD8+ T cells from PBMCs. Source of these receptors: a human donor with multiple sclerosis.

The rearrangement links TRBV6-2 or TRBV6-3 to TRBJ2-7; a weak D match, TRBD1 (6 bases). In germline, CDR1 is MNHEY, CDR2 SVGEGT. The length of the CDR3 is 16 residues. V was trimmed by 5 bases and J by 5 bases, leaving 22 bases between them. CDR3 amino acids: CASSLLRTGLEDEQYF. CDR3 DNA: TGTGCCAGCAGTCTGTTAAGAACAGGGCTTGAGGACGAGCAGTACTTC.

CDR3 amino acids: CSAGWAYNEQFF. The CDR3 DNA follows: TGCAGTGCTGGGTGGGCCTACAATGAGCAGTTCTTC. The genes are TRBV20-1 and TRBJ2-1; D unresolved. Trimming left V 5 bases short and J 2 bases short, with 7 bases between. Germline-derived CDR1 and CDR2 are DFQATT and SNEGSKA (reference sequence). CDR3 size: 12 residues.

This CDR3 reads CASSTRGQDYNEQFF. As DNA, the CDR3 is TGTGCCAGCAGCACCCGAGGACAGGATTACAATGAGCAGTTCTTC. V usage is TRBV7-8 and J usage is TRBJ2-1; TRBD1 matches at 7 bases. The germline V gene encodes CDR1 SGHVS and CDR2 FQNEAQ. The CDR3 contains 15 residues. V was clipped by 5 bases and J by 4 bases; unmatched bases: 8.

This clonotype has a handful of counts. This chain connects TRBV19 to TRBJ1-1; D not certain. Per the germline V gene, CDR1 is LNHDA and CDR2 is SQIVND (reference sequence). CDR3 length equals 12 residues. Trimming removed 8 bases at V and 1 base at J, with 8 bases between. The CDR3 coding sequence is TGTGCCAGTGGACGGACGAACACTGAAGCTTTCTTT. This translates into CASGRTNTEAFF.

The rearrangement uses TRBV7-9 and TRBJ2-5, with a possible D match to TRBD1 (5 bases). Germline CDR1 and CDR2: SEHNR and FQNEAQ (reference sequence). The ends were cut back, 4 bases at V and 5 bases at J, with 17 bases in the middle. The CDR3 runs to 15 residues. In DNA form, the CDR3 reads TGTGCCAGCAGCTCTAGACAGAACGCCGGGGAGACCCAGTACTTC. It specifies CASSSRQNAGETQYF.

The CDR3 DNA reads TGTGCCAGCAGTTTAATCGCTGGGACCTCTGGAAACACCATATATTTT. Translating it yields CASSLIAGTSGNTIYF. This sequence joins TRBV28 and TRBJ1-3; weak D call: TRBD1 (5 bases). CDR1 is MDHEN and CDR2 is SYDVKM in the germline V gene. Trimming shortened V by 2 bases and J by 0 bases, and 11 bases separated the two germline ends. CDR3 length: 16 amino acids.

This chain connects TRBV29-1 to TRBJ1-1; D may be TRBD1 (5 bases). Germline CDR1 is SQVTM and CDR2 is ANQGSEA. Trimming took 0 bases from V and 5 from J, leaving 16 bases between them. This CDR3 is 15 amino acids long. DNA of the CDR3: TGCAGCGTTGAAGACCCGGGAACAGGAAAGACTGAAGCTTTCTTT. Amino acids: CSVEDPGTGKTEAFF.

V gene TRBV6-5 combines with J gene TRBJ1-4; no clear D gene. The V gene's germline CDR1 is MNHEY and CDR2 SVGAGI. Trimming shortened V by 5 bases and J by 8 bases, and 9 bases separated the two germline ends. CDR3 length equals 12 residues. This CDR3 is CASSPGGEKLFF. DNA for the CDR3: TGTGCCAGCAGTCCGGGAGGCGAAAAACTGTTTTTT.

The chain carries TRBV28 and TRBJ1-2; no reliable D call. Germline V lookup: CDR1 MDHEN, CDR2 SYDVKM. The CDR3 is made up of 17 amino acids. Trimming removed 1 base from V and 0 bases from J, with 15 bases in between. The CDR3 DNA is TGTGCCAGCAGTTTATCGAGATATGAAGATACTAACTATGGCTACACCTTC. This gives the protein CASSLSRYEDTNYGYTF.

This clonotype was seen once. The chain uses TRBV6-5 and TRBJ1-1; no reliable D call. This CDR3 contains 13 residues. Germline loops: CDR1 MNHEY, CDR2 SVGAGI. V was clipped by 3 bases and J by 4 bases, with 9 bases between them. The CDR3 region is CASSYTEGTEAFF. CDR3 sequence (DNA): TGTGCCAGCAGTTATACGGAGGGCACTGAAGCTTTCTTT.

CDR3 nucleotide sequence: TGTGCCAGCAGCTACAGGGAAATGAACACTGAAGCTTTCTTT. Its protein is CASSYREMNTEAFF. The chain employs TRBV7-9 and TRBJ1-1; a possible D gene is TRBD1 (6 bases). With 4 bases removed from V and 0 bases from J, the gap between germline ends came to 9 bases. Germline values: CDR1 SEHNR, CDR2 FQNEAQ (reference sequence). The CDR3 consists of 14 residues.

The chain carries TRBV13 and TRBJ2-6, with no clear D. Germline lookup yields CDR1 PRHDT and CDR2 FYEKMQ (reference sequence). The V gene lost 0 bases and the J gene lost 2 bases, with 11 bases spanning the gap. This CDR3 comprises 17 residues. The CDR3 DNA reads as TGTGCCAGCAGCTTAGGCTTGGGTGCCCCTGGGGCCAACGTCCTGACTTTC. Amino acid sequence: CASSLGLGAPGANVLTF. Full variable domain (remainder filled in from reference TRBV13 and TRBJ2-6): AAGVIQSPRHLIKEKRETATLKCYPIPRHDTVYWYQQGPGQDPQFLISFYEKMQSDKGSIPDRFSAQQFSDYHSELNMSSLELGDSALYFCASSLGLGAPGANVLTFGAGSRLTVL.

The chain has TRBV27 and TRBJ1-5, with 10 nucleotides matching TRBD1. The CDR3 covers 15 residues. V lost 10 bases, J lost 4 bases, and 10 bases stayed unmatched. Germline values: CDR1 MNHEY, CDR2 SMNVEV (reference sequence). This chain's CDR3 is CATAWGQGTNQPQHF. In DNA form, the CDR3 reads TGTGCCACCGCTTGGGGACAGGGGACTAATCAGCCCCAGCATTTT.

This chain joins TRBV29-1 and TRBJ1-1; D is undetermined. CDR1 SQVTM and CDR2 ANQGSEA come from the germline V gene. V lost 4 bases, J lost 3 bases, and 6 bases lay in between. The CDR3 loop spans 11 amino acids. CDR3 sequence: CSVGGYTEAFF. Here the CDR3 DNA reads TGCAGCGTTGGGGGATACACTGAAGCTTTCTTT.

The chain uses TRBV7-6 and TRBJ2-1, with D maybe TRBD2 (5 bases). The ends were cut back, 5 bases at V and 0 bases at J, with 14 bases in the middle. Germline V gives CDR1 SGHVS, CDR2 FNYEAQ. The CDR3 is 16 residues long. CDR3 coding DNA: TGTGCCAGCAGCCCTTTAGCGAGAAGCTCCTACAATGAGCAGTTCTTC. It is translated as CASSPLARSSYNEQFF.

This chain connects TRBV28 to TRBJ2-1; 14 bases agree with TRBD2. CDR3 length equals 18 residues. V was clipped by 6 bases and J by 4 bases; unmatched bases: 11. Germline CDR1 and CDR2: MDHEN and SYDVKM. The CDR3 protein is CASSPGLAGDRRYNEQFF. In DNA, the CDR3 is TGTGCCAGCAGCCCGGGACTAGCGGGAGATCGTAGATACAATGAGCAGTTCTTC.

This sequence joins TRBV6-1 and TRBJ2-1; D is possibly TRBD2 (5 bases). Germline V lookup: CDR1 MNHNS, CDR2 SASEGT. The CDR3 length is 13 residues. V was pared by 4 bases and J by 7 bases, with 11 bases between. The CDR3 bases are TGTGCCAGCAGTGTGTCTCGAGGGAATGAGCAGTTCTTC. Its protein is CASSVSRGNEQFF.

The V and J genes are TRBV6-5 and TRBJ2-5; D perhaps matches TRBD2 (5 bases). Germline V lookup: CDR1 MNHEY, CDR2 SVGAGI. With 2 bases removed from V and 5 bases from J, the gap between germline ends came to 15 bases. CDR3 size: 15 residues. The CDR3 here is CASSYGRTGVETQYF. Here the CDR3 DNA reads TGTGCCAGCAGTTACGGCAGGACCGGGGTTGAGACCCAGTACTTC.

The J gene is TRBJ1-5, the V gene TRBV4-1; unclear D gene. CDR1 is MGHRA and CDR2 is YSYEKL in the germline V gene. The length of the CDR3 is 16 residues. The V gene lost 4 bases and the J gene lost 5 bases, with 18 bases spanning the gap. In DNA, the CDR3 is TGCGCCAGCAGCCCCCGGTCGGGAGGTGGGGATCAGCCCCAGCATTTT. This encodes CASSPRSGGGDQPQHF.

In its sample, this clonotype was seen once. J is TRBJ1-6 and V is TRBV27; D gene uncertain. Trimming took 4 bases from V and 3 from J, leaving 4 bases between them. The CDR3 loop spans 13 amino acids. The V gene's germline CDR1 is MNHEY and CDR2 SMNVEV (reference sequence). The CDR3 is CASSWGYNSPLHF. Here the CDR3 DNA reads TGTGCCAGCAGTTGGGGCTATAATTCACCCCTCCACTTT.

V gene TRBV18 combines with J gene TRBJ2-7; the D gene is possibly TRBD1 (6 bases). The CDR3 consists of 15 residues. The germline CDR1 and CDR2 sequences are KGHSH and LQKENI. Trimming shortened V by 3 bases and J by 2 bases, and 14 bases separated the two germline ends. CDR3 residues: CASSPNRAFTYEQYF. The CDR3 DNA follows: TGTGCCAGCTCACCGAACAGGGCCTTCACCTACGAGCAGTACTTC.

The rearrangement links TRBV15 to TRBJ2-3; the match to TRBD2 covers 10 bases. From germline, CDR1 is LNHNV and CDR2 YYDKDF (reference sequence). This CDR3 is 17 amino acids long. After removal of 6 bases from V and 1 base from J, the junction contained 10 bases not matched to a gene. CDR3 DNA: TGTGCCACCAGGGACCCCGGGCTAGCGGGGGGCACAGATACGCAGTATTTT. This sequence encodes CATRDPGLAGGTDTQYF.

The chain is built from TRBV5-6 and TRBJ2-5, with 9 positions matching TRBD2. Germline-derived CDR1 and CDR2 are SGHDT and YYEEEE. Trimming cost V 3 bases and J 5 bases; bases outside gene matches: 8. The CDR3 extends over 15 amino acids. DNA of the CDR3: TGTGCCAGCAGCTCTATAGCGGGGGACGATGAGACCCAGTACTTC. Its protein product is CASSSIAGDDETQYF.

This chain joins TRBV9 and TRBJ2-1; 13 bases fit TRBD2. V shed 2 bases, J shed 15 bases, and the junction held 8 bases outside the gene matches. Germline assignment: CDR1 SGDLS and CDR2 YYNGEE. CDR3 size: 14 residues. The CDR3 nucleotides are TGTGCCAGCAGCGTCATACTAGCGGGAGGGCCATTGTTCTTC. Its translation: CASSVILAGGPLFF.

The CDR3 region has the DNA TGTGCCAGCAGCTTCGGTGGGCGCACAGATACGCAGTATTTT. Amino acid sequence: CASSFGGRTDTQYF. The rearrangement uses TRBV9 and TRBJ2-3, with no clear D. The CDR3 is 14 residues long. V shed 4 bases and J shed 1 base, with 10 bases lying between them. Germline assignment: CDR1 SGDLS and CDR2 YYNGEE. The complete variable domain, with remaining parts taken from reference TRBV9 and TRBJ2-3, reads DSGVTQTPKHLITATGQRVTLRCSPRSGDLSVYWYQQSLDQGLQFLIQYYNGEERAKGNILERFSAQQFPDLHSELNLSSLELGDSALYFCASSFGGRTDTQYFGPGTRLTVL.

The chain links TRBV5-6 to TRBJ1-2; D ambiguous. Per the germline V gene, CDR1 is SGHDT and CDR2 is YYEEEE. V was pared by 0 bases and J by 7 bases, with 22 bases between. This CDR3 is 17 amino acids long. The chain's CDR3 is CASSLAWEEPNVIGYTF. CDR3 in DNA: TGTGCCAGCAGCTTGGCCTGGGAGGAGCCGAATGTAATTGGCTACACCTTC.